The present TCR beta chain was sequenced within a study of early T cells in non-severe SARS-CoV-2 infection. Study-wide context: Bulk RNA from unsorted whole blood was sequenced; chains were unpaired. The study's findings and limits: VDJdb-based matching was biased toward anti-spike CD8 responses and missed private and CD4 specificities.

Researchers attached unique molecular identifiers to individual cDNA molecules. MiXCR was run by TCRdb on the 5' RACE reads, yielding one entry per CDR3 protein. The repertoire holds tens of thousands of distinct CDR3 sequences, around 14% seen once, with around 4.8% in the top ten. This clonotype has a handful of counts. The antigen is unknown. Sample: whole blood. This TCR was recovered from an adult who was a healthcare worker with PCR-confirmed SARS-CoV-2 infection or an uninfected control (not recorded which).

CDR3 loop: CASSALRTTNNEQFF. The DNA for the CDR3 is TGTGCCAGCAGTGCGCTGAGGACTACCAACAATGAGCAGTTCTTC. The V gene is TRBV2, the J gene TRBJ2-1; TRBD2 is a possible D gene (6 bases). CDR3 length: 15 amino acids. Trimming cost V 4 bases and J 5 bases, with 15 bases left between them. The V gene's germline CDR1 is SNHLY and CDR2 FYNNEI. Based on the CDR3 plus reference TRBV2 and TRBJ2-1, the full variable domain is EPEVTQTPSHQVTQMGQEVILRCVPISNHLYFYWYRQILGQKVEFLVSFYNNEISEKSEIFDDQFSVERPDGSNFTLKIRSTKLEDSAMYFCASSALRTTNNEQFFGPGTRLTVL.